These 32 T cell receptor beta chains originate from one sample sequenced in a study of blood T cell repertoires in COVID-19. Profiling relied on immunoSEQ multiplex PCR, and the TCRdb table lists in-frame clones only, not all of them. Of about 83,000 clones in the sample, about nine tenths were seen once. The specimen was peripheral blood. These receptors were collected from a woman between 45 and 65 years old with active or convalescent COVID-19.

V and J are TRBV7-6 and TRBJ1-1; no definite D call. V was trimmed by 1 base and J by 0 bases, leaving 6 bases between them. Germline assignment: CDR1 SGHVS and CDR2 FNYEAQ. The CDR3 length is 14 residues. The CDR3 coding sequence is TGTGCCAGCAGCTTAGAATTAATGAACACTGAAGCTTTCTTT. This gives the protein CASSLELMNTEAFF.

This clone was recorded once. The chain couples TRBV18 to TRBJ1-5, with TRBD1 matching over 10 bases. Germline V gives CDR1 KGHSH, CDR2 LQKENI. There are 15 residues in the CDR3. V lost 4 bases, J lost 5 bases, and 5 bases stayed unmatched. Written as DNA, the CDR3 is TGTGCCAGCTCACTTGACAGGGGGCGAGATCAGCCCCAGCATTTT. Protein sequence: CASSLDRGRDQPQHF.

CDR3 residues: CASSPRRGNSPLHF. DNA of the CDR3: TGTGCCAGCAGCCCACGACGGGGTAATTCACCCCTCCACTTT. The genes are TRBV5-6 and TRBJ1-6; D is uncertain. V was cut by 4 bases and J by 6 bases, with 11 bases left in between. The CDR3 consists of 14 residues. Germline lookup yields CDR1 SGHDT and CDR2 YYEEEE.

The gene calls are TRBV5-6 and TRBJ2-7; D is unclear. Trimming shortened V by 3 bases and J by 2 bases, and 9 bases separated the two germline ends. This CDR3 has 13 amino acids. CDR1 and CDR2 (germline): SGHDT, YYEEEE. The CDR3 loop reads CASSSQAAYEQYF. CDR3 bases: TGTGCCAGCAGCTCCCAGGCAGCCTACGAGCAGTACTTC.

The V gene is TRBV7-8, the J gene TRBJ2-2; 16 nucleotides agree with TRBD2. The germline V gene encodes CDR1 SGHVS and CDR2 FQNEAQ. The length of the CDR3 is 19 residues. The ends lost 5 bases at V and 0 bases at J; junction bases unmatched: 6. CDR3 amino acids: CASSGTGLAGGANTGELFF. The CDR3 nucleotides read TGTGCCAGCAGCGGAACGGGACTAGCGGGGGGGGCGAACACCGGGGAGCTGTTTTTT.

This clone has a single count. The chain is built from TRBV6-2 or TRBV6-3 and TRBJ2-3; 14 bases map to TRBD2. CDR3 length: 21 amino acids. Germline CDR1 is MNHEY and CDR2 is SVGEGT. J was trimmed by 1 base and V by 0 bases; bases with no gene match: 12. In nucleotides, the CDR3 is TGTGCCAGCAGTTACTCGAATCTCAGGGGGACTAGCGGGGGAGGCACAGATACGCAGTATTTT. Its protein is CASSYSNLRGTSGGGTDTQYF.

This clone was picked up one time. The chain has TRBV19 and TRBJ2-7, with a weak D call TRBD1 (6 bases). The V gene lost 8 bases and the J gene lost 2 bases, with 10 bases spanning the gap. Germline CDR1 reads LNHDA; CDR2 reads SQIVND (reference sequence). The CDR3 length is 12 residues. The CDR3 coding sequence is TGTGCCAGTGCGGACAGCCCCTACGAGCAGTACTTC. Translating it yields CASADSPYEQYF.

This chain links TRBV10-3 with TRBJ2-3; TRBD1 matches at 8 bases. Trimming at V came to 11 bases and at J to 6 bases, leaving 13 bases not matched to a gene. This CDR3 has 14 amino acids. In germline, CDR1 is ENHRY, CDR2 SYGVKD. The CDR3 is CAVRTSGGGDTQYF. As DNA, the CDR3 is TGTGCCGTAAGAACCTCAGGGGGCGGGGATACGCAGTATTTT.

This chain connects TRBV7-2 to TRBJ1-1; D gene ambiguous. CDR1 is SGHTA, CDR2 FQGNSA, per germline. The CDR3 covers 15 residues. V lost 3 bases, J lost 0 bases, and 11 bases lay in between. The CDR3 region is CASSLVGRMNTEAFF. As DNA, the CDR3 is TGTGCCAGCAGCTTGGTGGGCAGGATGAACACTGAAGCTTTCTTT.

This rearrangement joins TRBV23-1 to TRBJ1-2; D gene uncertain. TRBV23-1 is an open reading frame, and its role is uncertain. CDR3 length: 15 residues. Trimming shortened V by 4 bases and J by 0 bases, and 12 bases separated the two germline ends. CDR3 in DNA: TGCGCCAGCAGTCCCCCACAGAAGCCTAACTATGGCTACACCTTC. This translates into CASSPPQKPNYGYTF.

Here the CDR3 DNA reads TGTGCCAGCGCCCTAGCGGGGGGGCAGGGTGAGCAGTTCTTC. It translates to CASALAGGQGEQFF. The chain is built from TRBV6-7 and TRBJ2-1; 12 nucleotides align to TRBD2. TRBV6-7 carries the ORF label, with uncertain function. J lost 9 bases, V lost 8 bases, and 8 bases had no gene match. The CDR3 contains 14 residues.

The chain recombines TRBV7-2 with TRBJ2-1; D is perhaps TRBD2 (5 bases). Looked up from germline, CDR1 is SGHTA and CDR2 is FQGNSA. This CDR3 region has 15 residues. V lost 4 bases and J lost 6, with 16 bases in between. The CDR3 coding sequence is TGTGCCAGCAGCTCCCGTTTTGGGAGCCCCAATGAGCAGTTCTTC. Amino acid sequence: CASSSRFGSPNEQFF.

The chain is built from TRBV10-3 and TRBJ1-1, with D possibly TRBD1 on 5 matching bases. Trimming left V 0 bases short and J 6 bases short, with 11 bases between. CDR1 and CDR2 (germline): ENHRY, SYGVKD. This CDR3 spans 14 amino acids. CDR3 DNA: TGTGCCATCAGTGAGTCTGGCGGAGGGGCTGAAGCTTTCTTT. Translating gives CAISESGGGAEAFF.

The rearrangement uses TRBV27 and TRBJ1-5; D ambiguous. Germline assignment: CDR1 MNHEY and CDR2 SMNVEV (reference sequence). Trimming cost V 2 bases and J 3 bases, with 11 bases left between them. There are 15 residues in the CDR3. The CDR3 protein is CASSLRGVYNQPQHF. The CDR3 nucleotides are TGTGCCAGCAGTTTACGCGGGGTTTACAATCAGCCCCAGCATTTT.

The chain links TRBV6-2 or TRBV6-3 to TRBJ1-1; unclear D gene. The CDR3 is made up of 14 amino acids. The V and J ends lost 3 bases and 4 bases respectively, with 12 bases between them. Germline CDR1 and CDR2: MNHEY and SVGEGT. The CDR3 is CASSYSGITTEAFF. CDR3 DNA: TGTGCCAGCAGTTATTCGGGGATAACCACTGAAGCTTTCTTT.

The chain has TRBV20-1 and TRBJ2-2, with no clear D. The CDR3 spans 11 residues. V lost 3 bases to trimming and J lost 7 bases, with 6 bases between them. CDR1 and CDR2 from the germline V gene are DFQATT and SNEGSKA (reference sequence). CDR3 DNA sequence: TGCAGTGCTAGGAGTAGCGGGGAGCTGTTTTTT. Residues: CSARSSGELFF.

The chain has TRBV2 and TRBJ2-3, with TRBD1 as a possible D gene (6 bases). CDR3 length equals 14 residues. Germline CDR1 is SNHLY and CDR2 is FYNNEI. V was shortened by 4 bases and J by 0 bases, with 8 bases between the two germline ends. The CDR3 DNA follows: TGTGCCAGCAGTGGGGGGCTTAGCACAGATACGCAGTATTTT. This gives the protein CASSGGLSTDTQYF.

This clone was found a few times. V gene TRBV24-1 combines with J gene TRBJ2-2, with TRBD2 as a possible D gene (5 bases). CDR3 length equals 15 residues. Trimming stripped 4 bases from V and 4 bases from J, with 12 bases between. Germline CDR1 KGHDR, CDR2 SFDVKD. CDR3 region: CATSDPASGTGELFF. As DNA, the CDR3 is TGTGCCACCAGTGACCCTGCGAGCGGCACCGGGGAGCTGTTTTTT.

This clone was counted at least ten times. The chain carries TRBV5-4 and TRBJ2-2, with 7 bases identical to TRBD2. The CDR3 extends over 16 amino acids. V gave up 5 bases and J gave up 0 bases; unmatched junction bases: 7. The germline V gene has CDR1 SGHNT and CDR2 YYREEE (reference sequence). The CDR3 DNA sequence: TGTGCCAGCAGTCGTCTCGGGGGGACGAACACCGGGGAGCTGTTTTTT. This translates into CASSRLGGTNTGELFF.

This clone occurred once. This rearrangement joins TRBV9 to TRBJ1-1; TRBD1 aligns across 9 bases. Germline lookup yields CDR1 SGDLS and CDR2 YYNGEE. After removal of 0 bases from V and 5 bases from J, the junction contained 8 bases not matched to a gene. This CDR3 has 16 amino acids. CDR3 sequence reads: CASSVGTGGVGTEAFF. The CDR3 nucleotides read TGTGCCAGCAGCGTAGGTACAGGGGGCGTAGGGACTGAAGCTTTCTTT.

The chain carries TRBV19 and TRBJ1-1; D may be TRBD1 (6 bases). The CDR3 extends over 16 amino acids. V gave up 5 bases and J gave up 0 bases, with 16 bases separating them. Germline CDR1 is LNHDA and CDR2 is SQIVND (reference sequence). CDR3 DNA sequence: TGTGCCAGTAGTGGCCTCCCCACAGGGATGAACACTGAAGCTTTCTTT. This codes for CASSGLPTGMNTEAFF.

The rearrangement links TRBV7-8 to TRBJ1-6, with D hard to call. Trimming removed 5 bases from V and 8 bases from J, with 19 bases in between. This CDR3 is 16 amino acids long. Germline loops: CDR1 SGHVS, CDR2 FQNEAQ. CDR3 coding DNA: TGTGCCAGCAGCGTATTCGGGCGGGGAACGGATTCACCCCTCCACTTT. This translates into CASSVFGRGTDSPLHF. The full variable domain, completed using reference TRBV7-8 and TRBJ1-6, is GAGVSQSPRYKVAKRGQDVALRCDPISGHVSLFWYQQALGQGPEFLTYFQNEAQLDKSGLPSDRFFAERPEGSVSTLKIQRTQQEDSAVYLCASSVFGRGTDSPLHFGNGTRLTVT.

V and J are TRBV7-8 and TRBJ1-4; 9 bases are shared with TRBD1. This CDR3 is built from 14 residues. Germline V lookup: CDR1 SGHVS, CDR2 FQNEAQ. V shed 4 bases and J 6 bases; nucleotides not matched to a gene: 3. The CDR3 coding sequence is TGTGCCAGCAGCTACGGACAGGGGTATGAAAAACTGTTTTTT. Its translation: CASSYGQGYEKLFF.

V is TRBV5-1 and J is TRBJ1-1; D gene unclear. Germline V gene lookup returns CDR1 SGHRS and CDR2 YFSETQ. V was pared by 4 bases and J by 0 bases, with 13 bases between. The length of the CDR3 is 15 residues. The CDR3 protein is CASSPQWAVNTEAFF. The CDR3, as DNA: TGCGCCAGCAGCCCGCAGTGGGCCGTGAACACTGAAGCTTTCTTT.

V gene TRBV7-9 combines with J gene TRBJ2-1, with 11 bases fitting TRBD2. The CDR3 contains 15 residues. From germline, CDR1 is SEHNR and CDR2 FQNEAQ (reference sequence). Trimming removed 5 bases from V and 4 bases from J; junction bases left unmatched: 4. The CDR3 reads CASSATSGAYNEQFF. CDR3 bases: TGTGCCAGCAGCGCGACTAGCGGGGCTTACAATGAGCAGTTCTTC.

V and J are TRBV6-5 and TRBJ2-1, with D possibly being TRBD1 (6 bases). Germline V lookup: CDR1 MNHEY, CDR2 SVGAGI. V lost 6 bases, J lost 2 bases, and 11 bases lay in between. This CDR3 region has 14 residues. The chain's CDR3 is CASRHRGTYNEQFF. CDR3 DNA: TGTGCCAGCAGACATAGGGGGACCTACAATGAGCAGTTCTTC.

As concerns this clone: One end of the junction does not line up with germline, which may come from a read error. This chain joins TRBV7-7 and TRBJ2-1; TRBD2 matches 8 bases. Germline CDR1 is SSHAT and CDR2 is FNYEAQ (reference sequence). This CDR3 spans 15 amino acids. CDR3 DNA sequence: TGTGCTAGCAGCTTGACGGGGGGGCCGGGAAATGAGCAGTTCTTC. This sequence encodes CASSLTGGPGNEQFF.

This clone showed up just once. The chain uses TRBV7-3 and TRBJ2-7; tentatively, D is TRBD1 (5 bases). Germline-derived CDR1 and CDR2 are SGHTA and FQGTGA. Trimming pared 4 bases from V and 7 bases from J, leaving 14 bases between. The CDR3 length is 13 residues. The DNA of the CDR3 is TGTGCCAGCAGCTCAAACACAGGCGGAGAGCAGTACTTC. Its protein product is CASSSNTGGEQYF. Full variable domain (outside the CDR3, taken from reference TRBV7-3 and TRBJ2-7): GAGVSQTPSNKVTEKGKYVELRCDPISGHTALYWYRQSLGQGPEFLIYFQGTGAADDSGLPNDRFFAVRPEGSVSTLKIQRTERGDSAVYLCASSSNTGGEQYFGPGTRLTVT.

CDR3 DNA: TGTGCCAGCAGCAGCTGGTTGAACACTGAAGCTTTCTTT. Translating gives CASSSWLNTEAFF. This chain joins TRBV7-9 and TRBJ1-1; D gene uncertain. The CDR3 has 13 amino acids. V lost 5 bases, J lost 0 bases, and 7 bases lay in between. The germline CDR1 and CDR2 sequences are SEHNR and FQNEAQ (reference sequence).

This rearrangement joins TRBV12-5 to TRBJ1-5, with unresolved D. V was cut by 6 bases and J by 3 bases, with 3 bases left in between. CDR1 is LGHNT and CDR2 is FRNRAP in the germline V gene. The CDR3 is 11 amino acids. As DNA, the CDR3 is TGTGCTAGTGGCATCAATCAGCCCCAGCATTTT. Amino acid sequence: CASGINQPQHF.

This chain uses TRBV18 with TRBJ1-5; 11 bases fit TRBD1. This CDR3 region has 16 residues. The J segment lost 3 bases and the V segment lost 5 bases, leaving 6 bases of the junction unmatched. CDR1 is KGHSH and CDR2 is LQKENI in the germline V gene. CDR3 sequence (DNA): TGTGCCAGCTCAGCGGACAGGGGGCGCGACAATCAGCCCCAGCATTTT. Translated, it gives CASSADRGRDNQPQHF.

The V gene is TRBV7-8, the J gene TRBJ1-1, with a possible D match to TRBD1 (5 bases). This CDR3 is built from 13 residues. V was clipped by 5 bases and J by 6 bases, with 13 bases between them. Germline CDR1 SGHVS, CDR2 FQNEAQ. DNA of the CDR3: TGTGCCAGCAGCCGTCCAGGGTTCGCTGAAGCTTTCTTT. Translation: CASSRPGFAEAFF.